The 2 T cell receptor beta chains below all came from one sample that was sequenced in a study of early T cells in non-severe SARS-CoV-2 infection. TCRdb independently ran MiXCR on the 5' RACE reads; one entry per CDR3 protein. The sample has approximately 84,000 distinct CDR3 sequences, about 16% seen once. The sample taken for sequencing was whole blood. The receptors come from an adult who was a healthcare worker with PCR-confirmed SARS-CoV-2 infection or an uninfected control (not recorded which).

This chain connects TRBV4-3 to TRBJ2-1; TRBD2 aligns across 12 bases. CDR1 and CDR2 from the germline V gene are LGHNA and YSLEER. The CDR3 has 19 amino acids. V lost 0 bases to trimming and J lost 8 bases; unmatched junction nucleotides: 14. The CDR3 DNA reads as TGCGCCAGCAGCCAAGAAATTCTTACCGGACTAGCGGGAAACTATGAGCAGTTCTTC. It translates to CASSQEILTGLAGNYEQFF.

V usage is TRBV6-6 and J usage is TRBJ1-2; TRBD1 matches 8 bases. Germline V gives CDR1 MNHNY, CDR2 SVGAGI (reference sequence). The V and J ends lost 6 bases and 6 bases, in that order; junction bases with no gene match: 12. The CDR3 spans 15 residues. The DNA of the CDR3 is TGTGCCAGCAGCGCGTGGACAGGGCGAAATAATGGCTACACCTTC. The encoded protein is CASSAWTGRNNGYTF.